This T cell receptor (beta chain) derives from a study of T cell repertoires in cytomegalovirus infection. Study-level information: Shared public TCR beta signatures pointed to both CMV infection and a matching HLA type. Findings of the study overall: The ex vivo response showed dominance by HLA-C-restricted CMV-specific TCR beta clonotypes.

Ten or more counts support this clonotype. Its antigen remains unidentified. A single record per CDR3 protein comes from TCRdb applying MiXCR to the reads. The sample has 250,000 to 300,000 distinct CDR3 sequences, 20% to 30% seen once. The sample comprised PBMCs. This clonotype was sampled from a human donor in good health (CMV status not recorded). Some clones in this sample may be carry-over from other donors' samples.

The CDR3 coding sequence is TGTGCCAGCAGCCAGGGGGGCTCCATGAACACTGAAGCTTTCTTT. Translation gives CASSQGGSMNTEAFF. V gene TRBV6-1 combines with J gene TRBJ1-1; 7 bases agree with TRBD1. Germline V CDR1 and CDR2: MNHNS, SASEGT. J gave up 0 bases and V 6 bases, and 7 bases lay outside the gene matches. This CDR3 region has 15 residues.